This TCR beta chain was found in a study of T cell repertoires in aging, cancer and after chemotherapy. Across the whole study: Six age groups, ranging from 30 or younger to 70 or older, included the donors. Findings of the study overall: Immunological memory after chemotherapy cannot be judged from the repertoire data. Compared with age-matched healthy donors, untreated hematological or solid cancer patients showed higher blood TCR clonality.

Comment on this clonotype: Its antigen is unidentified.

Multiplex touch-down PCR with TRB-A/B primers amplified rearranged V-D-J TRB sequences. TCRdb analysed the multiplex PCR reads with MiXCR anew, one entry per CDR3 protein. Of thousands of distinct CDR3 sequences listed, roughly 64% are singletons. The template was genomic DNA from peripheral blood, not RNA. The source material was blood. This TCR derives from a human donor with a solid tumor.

In nucleotides, the CDR3 is TGCAGTGCTAGACTTAGCGGGAGAACTGACGAGCAGTACTTC. This codes for CSARLSGRTDEQYF. The chain has TRBV20-1 and TRBJ2-7; 9 nucleotides match TRBD2. Trimming removed 2 bases from V and 5 bases from J; junction bases left unmatched: 7. The length of the CDR3 is 14 residues. Germline CDR1 is DFQATT and CDR2 is SNEGSKA (reference sequence).